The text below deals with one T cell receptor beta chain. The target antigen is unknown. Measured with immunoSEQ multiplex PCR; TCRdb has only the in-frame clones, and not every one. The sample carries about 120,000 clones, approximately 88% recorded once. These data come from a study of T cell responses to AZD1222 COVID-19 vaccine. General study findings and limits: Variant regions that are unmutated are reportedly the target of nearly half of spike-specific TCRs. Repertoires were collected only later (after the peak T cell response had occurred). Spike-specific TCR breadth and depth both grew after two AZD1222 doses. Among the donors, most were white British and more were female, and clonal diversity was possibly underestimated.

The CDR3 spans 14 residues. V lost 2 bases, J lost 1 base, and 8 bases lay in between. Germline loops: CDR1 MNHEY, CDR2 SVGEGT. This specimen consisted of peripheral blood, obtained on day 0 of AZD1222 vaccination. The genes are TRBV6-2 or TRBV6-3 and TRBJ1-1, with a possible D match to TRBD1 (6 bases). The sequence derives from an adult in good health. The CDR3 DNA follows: TGTGCCAGCAGTTACGGGGGACAGAACACTGAAGCTTTCTTT. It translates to CASSYGGQNTEAFF.